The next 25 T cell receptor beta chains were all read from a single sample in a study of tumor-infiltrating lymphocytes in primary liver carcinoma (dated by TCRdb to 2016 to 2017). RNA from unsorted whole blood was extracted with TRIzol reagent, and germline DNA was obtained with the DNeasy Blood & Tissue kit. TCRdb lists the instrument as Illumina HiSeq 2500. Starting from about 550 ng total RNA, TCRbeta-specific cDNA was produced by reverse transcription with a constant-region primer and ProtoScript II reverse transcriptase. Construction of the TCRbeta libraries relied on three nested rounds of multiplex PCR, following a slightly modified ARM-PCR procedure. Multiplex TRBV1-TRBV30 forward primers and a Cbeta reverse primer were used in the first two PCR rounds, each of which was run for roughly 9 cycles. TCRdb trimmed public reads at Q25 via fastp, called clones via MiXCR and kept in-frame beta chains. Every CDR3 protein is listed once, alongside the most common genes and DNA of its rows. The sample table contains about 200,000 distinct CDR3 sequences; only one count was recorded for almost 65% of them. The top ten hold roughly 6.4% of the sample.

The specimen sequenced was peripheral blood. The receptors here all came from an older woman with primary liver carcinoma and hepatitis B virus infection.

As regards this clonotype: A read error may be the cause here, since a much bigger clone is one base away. The CDR3 DNA reads TGTGTCAGCAGCAGAGCGGGAACAGAGACCCAGTACTTC. Translating gives CVSSRAGTETQYF. The V call is TRBV12-3 or TRBV12-4, the J call TRBJ2-5; the match to TRBD2 covers 7 bases. The CDR3 runs 13 residues.

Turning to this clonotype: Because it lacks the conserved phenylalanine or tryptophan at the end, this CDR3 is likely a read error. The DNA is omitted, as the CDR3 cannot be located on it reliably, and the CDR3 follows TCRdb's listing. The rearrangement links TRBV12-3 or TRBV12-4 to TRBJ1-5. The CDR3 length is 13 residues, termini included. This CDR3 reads CAGSLAGRQPQHY.

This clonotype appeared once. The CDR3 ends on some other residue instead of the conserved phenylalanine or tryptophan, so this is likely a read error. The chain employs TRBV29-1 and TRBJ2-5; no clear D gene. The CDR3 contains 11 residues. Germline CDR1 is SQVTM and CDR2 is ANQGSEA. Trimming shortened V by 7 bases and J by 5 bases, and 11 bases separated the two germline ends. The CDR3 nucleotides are TGCAGCGCCATTGGTTTGGAGACCCAGTACATC. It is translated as CSAIGLETQYI.

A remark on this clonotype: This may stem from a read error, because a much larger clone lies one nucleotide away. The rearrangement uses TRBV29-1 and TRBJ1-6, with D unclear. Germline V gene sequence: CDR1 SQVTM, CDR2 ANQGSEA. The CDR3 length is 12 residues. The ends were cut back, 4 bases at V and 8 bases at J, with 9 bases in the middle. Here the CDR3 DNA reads TGCAGCGTTGGTAAGGGAGATTCACCCCTCCACTTT. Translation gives CSVGKGDSPLHF.

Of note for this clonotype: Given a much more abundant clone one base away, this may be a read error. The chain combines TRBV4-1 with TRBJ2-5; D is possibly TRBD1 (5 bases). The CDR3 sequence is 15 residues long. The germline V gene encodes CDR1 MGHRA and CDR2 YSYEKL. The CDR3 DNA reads TGCGCCAACAGCCAAGAAGGAAGGGGTGAAGAGACCCAGTACTTC. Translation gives CANSQEGRGEETQYF.

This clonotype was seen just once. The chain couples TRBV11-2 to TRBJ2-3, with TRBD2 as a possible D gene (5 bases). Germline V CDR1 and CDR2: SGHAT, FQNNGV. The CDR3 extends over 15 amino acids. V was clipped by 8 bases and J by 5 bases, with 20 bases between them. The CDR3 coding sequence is TGTGCCAGCGGCGAGGGCCAAAATGGTGTAGATACGCAGTATTTT. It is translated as CASGEGQNGVDTQYF.

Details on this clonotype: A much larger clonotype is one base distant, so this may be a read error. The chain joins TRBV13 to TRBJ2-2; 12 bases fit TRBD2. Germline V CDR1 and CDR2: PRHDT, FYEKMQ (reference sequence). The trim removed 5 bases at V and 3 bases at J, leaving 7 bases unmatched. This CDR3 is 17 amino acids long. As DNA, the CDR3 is TGTGCCAGCAGCACGACTAGCGGGGGAAGGTACACCGGGGAGCTGTTTTTT. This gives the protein CASSTTSGGRYTGELFF.

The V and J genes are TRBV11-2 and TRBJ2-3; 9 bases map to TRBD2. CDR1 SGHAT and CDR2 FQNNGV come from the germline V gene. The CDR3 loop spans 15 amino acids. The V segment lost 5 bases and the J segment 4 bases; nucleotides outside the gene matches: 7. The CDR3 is CASSTGLAGSDTQYF. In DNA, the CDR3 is TGTGCCAGCAGCACGGGACTAGCAGGATCAGATACGCAGTATTTT.

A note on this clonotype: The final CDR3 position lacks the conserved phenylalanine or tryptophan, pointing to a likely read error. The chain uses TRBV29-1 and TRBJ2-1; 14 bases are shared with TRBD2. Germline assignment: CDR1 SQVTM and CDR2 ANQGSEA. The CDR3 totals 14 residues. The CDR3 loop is CSVVGTSGRNEQFL. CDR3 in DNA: TGCAGTGTCGTCGGGACTAGCGGGAGAAATGAGCAGTTCTTA.

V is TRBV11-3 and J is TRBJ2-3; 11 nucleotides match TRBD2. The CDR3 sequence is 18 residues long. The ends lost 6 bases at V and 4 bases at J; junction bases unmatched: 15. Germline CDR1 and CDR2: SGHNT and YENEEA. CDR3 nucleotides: TGTGCCAGCAGGACCGGGACTAGCGGTTCTGATGACGCAGATACGCAGTATTTT. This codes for CASRTGTSGSDDADTQYF.

The CDR3 DNA sequence: TGTGCCTGCCTGACAGAGAGCTCTGGGGCCAACGTCCTGACTTTC. Its protein is CACLTESSGANVLTF. The chain combines TRBV12-3 or TRBV12-4 with TRBJ2-6, with D perhaps TRBD1 (5 bases). The V end was cut by 11 bases, the J end by 0 bases, with 14 bases between. This CDR3 region has 15 residues.

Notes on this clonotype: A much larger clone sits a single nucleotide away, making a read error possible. CDR3 in DNA: TGCGCCAGCAGCCCGGTTTTAGCGGGAGAAGGGGATACGCAGCATTTT. Encoded protein: CASSPVLAGEGDTQHF. The chain employs TRBV5-1 and TRBJ2-3; D is possibly TRBD1 (5 bases). The J call may be in error: the DNA end matches TRBJ1-5 better. CDR3 length: 16 amino acids. From germline, CDR1 is SGHRS and CDR2 YFSETQ.

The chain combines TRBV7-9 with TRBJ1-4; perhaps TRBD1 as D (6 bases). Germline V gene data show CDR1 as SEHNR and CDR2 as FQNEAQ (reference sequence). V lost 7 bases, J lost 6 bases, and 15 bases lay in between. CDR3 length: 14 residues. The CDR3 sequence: CASNLVGADEKLFF. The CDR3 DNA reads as TGTGCCAGCAACCTAGTGGGGGCAGATGAAAAACTGTTTTTT.

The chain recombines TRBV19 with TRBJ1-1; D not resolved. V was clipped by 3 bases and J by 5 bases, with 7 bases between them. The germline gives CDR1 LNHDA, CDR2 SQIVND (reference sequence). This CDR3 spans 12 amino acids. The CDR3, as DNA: TGTGCCAGTAGTATCTCCTTGACTGAAGCTTTCTTT. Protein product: CASSISLTEAFF.

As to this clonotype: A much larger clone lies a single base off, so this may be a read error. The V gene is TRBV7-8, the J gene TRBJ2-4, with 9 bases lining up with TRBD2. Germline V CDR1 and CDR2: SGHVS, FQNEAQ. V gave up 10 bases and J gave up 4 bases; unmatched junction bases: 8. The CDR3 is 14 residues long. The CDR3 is CANRETSGKNIQYF. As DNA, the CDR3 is TGTGCCAACAGGGAGACTAGCGGTAAAAACATTCAGTACTTC.

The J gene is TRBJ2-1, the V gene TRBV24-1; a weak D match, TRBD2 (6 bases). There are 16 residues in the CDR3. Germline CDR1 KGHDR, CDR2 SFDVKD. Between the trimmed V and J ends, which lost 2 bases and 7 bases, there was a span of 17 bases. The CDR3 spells CATSDSTRGVGNEQFF. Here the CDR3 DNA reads TGTGCCACCAGTGATTCGACTCGCGGGGTGGGTAATGAGCAGTTCTTC.

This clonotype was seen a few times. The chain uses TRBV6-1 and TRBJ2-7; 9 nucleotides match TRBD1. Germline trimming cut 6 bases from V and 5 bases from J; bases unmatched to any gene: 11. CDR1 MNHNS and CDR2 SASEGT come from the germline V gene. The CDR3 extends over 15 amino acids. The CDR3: CASRGQGVEGNEQYF. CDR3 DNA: TGTGCCAGCAGGGGACAGGGAGTGGAGGGGAACGAGCAGTACTTC.

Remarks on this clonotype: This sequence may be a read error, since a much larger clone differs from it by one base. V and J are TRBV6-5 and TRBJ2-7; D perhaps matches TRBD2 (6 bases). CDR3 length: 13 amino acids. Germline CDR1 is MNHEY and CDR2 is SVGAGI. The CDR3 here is CASCYSTSYEQYF. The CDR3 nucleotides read TGTGCCAGCTGTTACTCGACTAGCTACGAGCAGTACTTC.

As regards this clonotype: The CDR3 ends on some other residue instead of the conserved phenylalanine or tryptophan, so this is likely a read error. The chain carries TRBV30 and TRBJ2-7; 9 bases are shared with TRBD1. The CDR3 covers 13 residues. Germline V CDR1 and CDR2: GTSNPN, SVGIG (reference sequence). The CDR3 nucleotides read TGTGCCTGGAAACTACAGGGGGCCTATGAGCAGTACCTC. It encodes CAWKLQGAYEQYL.

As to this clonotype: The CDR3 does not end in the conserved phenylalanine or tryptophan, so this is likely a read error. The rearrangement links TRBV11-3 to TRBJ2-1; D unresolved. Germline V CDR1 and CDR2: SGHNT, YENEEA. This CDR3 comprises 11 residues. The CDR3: CASSLRNGQFS. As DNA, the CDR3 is TGTGCCAGTAGCTTGAGGAATGGGCAGTTCTCC.

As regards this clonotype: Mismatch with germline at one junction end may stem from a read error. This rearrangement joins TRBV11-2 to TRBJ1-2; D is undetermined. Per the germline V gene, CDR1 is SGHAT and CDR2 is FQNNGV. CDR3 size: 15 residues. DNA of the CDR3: TGTGCCAGCAGCTTAGTACATCCAAGCAGAGGCGGCTGCACCTTC. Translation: CASSLVHPSRGGCTF.

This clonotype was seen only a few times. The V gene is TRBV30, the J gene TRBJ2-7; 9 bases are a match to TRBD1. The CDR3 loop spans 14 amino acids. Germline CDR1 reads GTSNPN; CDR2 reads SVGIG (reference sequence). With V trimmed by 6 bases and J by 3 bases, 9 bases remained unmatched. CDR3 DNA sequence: TGTGCCTGTGTCCGGGACAGGGCCCACTACGAGCAGTACTTC. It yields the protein CACVRDRAHYEQYF.

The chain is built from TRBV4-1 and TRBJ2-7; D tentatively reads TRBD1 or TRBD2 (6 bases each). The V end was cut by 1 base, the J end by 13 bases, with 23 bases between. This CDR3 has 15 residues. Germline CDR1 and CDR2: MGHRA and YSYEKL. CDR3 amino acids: CASSQGWPTTRGHYF. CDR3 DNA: TGCGCCAGCAGCCAAGGATGGCCGACAACTCGGGGGCACTACTTC.

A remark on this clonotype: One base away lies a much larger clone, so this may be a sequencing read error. Here the CDR3 reads CASSQVRLAGHTGELFF. Here the CDR3 DNA reads TGCGCCAGCAGCCAAGTAAGGCTAGCGGGACACACCGGGGAGCTGTTTTTT. The V gene is TRBV4-1, the J gene TRBJ2-2; TRBD2 matches 9 bases. The CDR3 is made up of 17 amino acids. CDR1 and CDR2 (germline): MGHRA, YSYEKL. Trimming took 1 base from V and 3 from J; bases not matched to a gene: 6.

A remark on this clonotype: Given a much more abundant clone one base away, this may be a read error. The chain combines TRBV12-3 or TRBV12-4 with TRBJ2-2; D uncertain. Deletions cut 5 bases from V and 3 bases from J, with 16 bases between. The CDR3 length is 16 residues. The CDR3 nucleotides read TGTGCCAGCAGTGCCCCGATTGGGCTGGACACCGGGGAGCTGTTTTTT. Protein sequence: CASSAPIGLDTGELFF.